This T cell receptor beta chain is from a study of identifying expanded T cells in peripheral blood. Measured with immunoSEQ multiplex PCR; TCRdb has only the in-frame clones, and not every one. This sample carries about 97,000 clones, about 83% of them seen once, and the ten largest clones take 17%. Trimming removed 7 bases at V and 10 bases at J, with 8 bases between. This CDR3 is 9 amino acids long. The germline CDR1 and CDR2 sequences are DFQATT and SNEGSKA (reference sequence). Healthy donors had no documented immune events, such as infections, while sampled. Findings and limits, study-wide: Over two and four weeks, about 15 and 19 clones changed, versus around 1.2 between replicates.

As concerns this clone: Its antigen is unidentified.

This receptor was identified in a person aged 18 to 75 in good health. The V and J genes are TRBV20-1 and TRBJ1-5; no reliable D call. Input material: blood. CDR3 sequence: CSVVPPQHF. The CDR3 DNA reads as TGCAGTGTGGTCCCCCCCCAGCATTTT.